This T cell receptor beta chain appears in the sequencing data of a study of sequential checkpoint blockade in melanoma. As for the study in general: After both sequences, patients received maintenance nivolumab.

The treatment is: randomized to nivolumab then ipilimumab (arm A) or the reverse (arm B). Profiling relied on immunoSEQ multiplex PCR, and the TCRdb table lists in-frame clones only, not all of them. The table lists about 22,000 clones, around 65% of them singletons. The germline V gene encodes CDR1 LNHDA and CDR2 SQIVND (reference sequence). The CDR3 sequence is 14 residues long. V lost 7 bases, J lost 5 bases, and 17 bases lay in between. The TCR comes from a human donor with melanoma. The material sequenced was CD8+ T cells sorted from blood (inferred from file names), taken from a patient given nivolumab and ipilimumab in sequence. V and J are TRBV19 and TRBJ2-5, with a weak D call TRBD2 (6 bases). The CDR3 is CASTFHGRGETQYF. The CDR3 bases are TGTGCCAGTACCTTTCACGGCCGGGGGGAGACCCAGTACTTC.